This entry lists 16 T cell receptor beta chains sequenced from one sample in a study of neurological immune-mediated disorders (dated by TCRdb to about 2019). The library came from 5' RACE. The sample was run on an Illumina HiSeq 2500. In TCRdb, the public reads were trimmed at Q25 with fastp and aligned with MiXCR, with productive beta chains retained. Each entry is one CDR3 protein sequence, shown with its most common DNA and genes. The table for this sample lists about 79,000 distinct CDR3 sequences; 12% to 15% of them were counted only once. Jointly, the top ten make up roughly 7.3% of the sample. Sequencing was performed on PBMCs. These TCRs come from a woman aged 45-59 years in good health.

This clonotype appeared a few times. This rearrangement joins TRBV4-1 to TRBJ1-3; 11 bases agree with TRBD1. CDR1 and CDR2 from the germline V gene are MGHRA and YSYEKL. This CDR3 region has 19 residues. Trimming cost V 1 base and J 0 bases; bases outside gene matches: 8. CDR3 sequence reads: CASSQVGQGAYYSGNTIYF. The CDR3 DNA is TGCGCCAGCAGCCAAGTTGGACAGGGGGCCTACTACTCTGGAAACACCATATATTTT.

This clonotype was recorded many times. The chain joins TRBV20-1 to TRBJ2-3; 14 bases fit TRBD2. The CDR3 is 14 amino acids. The V gene end was trimmed by 3 bases and the J gene end by 10 bases; junction bases not matched to a gene: 6. Germline CDR1 reads DFQATT; CDR2 reads SNEGSKA (reference sequence). The CDR3 nucleotides read TGCAGTGCTAGGGGACTAGCGGGGGCTGACCCGCAGTATTTT. Translated: CSARGLAGADPQYF.

Many counts were recorded for this clonotype. This sequence joins TRBV12-3 or TRBV12-4 and TRBJ2-3, with 9 bases that match TRBD2. CDR3 length equals 16 residues. J lost 3 bases, V lost 6 bases, and 10 bases had no gene match. DNA for the CDR3: TGTGCCAGCAGACCGATACCGGGACTAGCAACAGATACGCAGTATTTT. Translation: CASRPIPGLATDTQYF.

This clonotype has at least ten counts. The rearrangement links TRBV5-1 to TRBJ2-7; 11 nucleotides line up with TRBD1. Germline V gene data show CDR1 as SGHRS and CDR2 as YFSETQ. V was clipped by 0 bases and J by 3 bases; unmatched bases: 2. This CDR3 has 15 residues. The CDR3 is CASSLAGTGGYEQYF. Written as DNA, the CDR3 is TGCGCCAGCAGCTTGGCGGGGACAGGGGGCTACGAGCAGTACTTC.

The sample holds many counts of this clonotype. V gene TRBV7-3 combines with J gene TRBJ2-2, with D possibly being TRBD2 (7 bases). V gave up 5 bases and J gave up 1 base, with 17 bases separating them. The germline V gene has CDR1 SGHTA and CDR2 FQGTGA. CDR3 length: 17 amino acids. CDR3 residues: CASSAPRGGGNTGELFF. Here the CDR3 DNA reads TGTGCCAGCAGCGCCCCCAGAGGGGGGGGGAACACCGGGGAGCTGTTTTTT.

A word on this clonotype: One junction end disagrees with the germline gene, perhaps due to a read error. V is TRBV7-6 and J is TRBJ1-5; TRBD1 matches at 10 bases. This CDR3 spans 20 amino acids. CDR1 and CDR2 (germline): SGHVS, FNYEAQ. The CDR3 loop reads CASSSGPGTGDFLSNHPQHF. CDR3 DNA sequence: TGTGCCAGCAGCTCGGGCCCCGGGACAGGGGACTTTCTTAGCAATCATCCCCAGCATTTT.

In this sample, this clonotype turned up many times. The chain couples TRBV28 to TRBJ1-2; 8 positions agree with TRBD1. The germline gives CDR1 MDHEN, CDR2 SYDVKM. With 5 bases clipped from V and 1 base from J, the junction kept 15 bases outside the gene matches. The CDR3 is 18 amino acids. CDR3 residues: CASSHPDGTGTLNYGYTF. In DNA form, the CDR3 reads TGTGCCAGCAGTCACCCAGACGGGACAGGCACCCTTAACTATGGCTACACCTTC.

This chain connects TRBV5-1 to TRBJ2-5; D may be TRBD1 or TRBD2 (5 bases each). This CDR3 is 14 amino acids long. V dropped 5 bases and J dropped 3 bases, with 14 bases sitting between them. Germline-derived CDR1 and CDR2 are SGHRS and YFSETQ. The CDR3 DNA follows: TGCGCCAGCAGATCCGGGACGGGTGAAGAGACCCAGTACTTC. This gives the protein CASRSGTGEETQYF.

This clonotype has at least ten counts. The chain employs TRBV11-2 and TRBJ1-1, with 7 bases aligning to TRBD1. Trimming at V came to 2 bases and at J to 0 bases, leaving 9 bases not matched to a gene. CDR3 length: 17 residues. Per germline, CDR1 SGHAT and CDR2 FQNNGV. Written as DNA, the CDR3 is TGTGCCAGCAGCTTATCTTTAACCGGGACAGTGAACACTGAAGCTTTCTTT. This encodes CASSLSLTGTVNTEAFF. Based on the CDR3 plus reference TRBV11-2 and TRBJ1-1, the full variable domain is EAGVAQSPRYKIIEKRQSVAFWCNPISGHATLYWYQQILGQGPKLLIQFQNNGVVDDSQLPKDRFSAERLKGVDSTLKIQPAKLEDSAVYLCASSLSLTGTVNTEAFFGQGTRLTVV.

This clonotype was seen a handful of times. The genes are TRBV3-1 and TRBJ2-1; 7 positions agree with TRBD2. Germline V gives CDR1 LGHDT, CDR2 YNNKEL (reference sequence). The CDR3 has 19 amino acids. V shed 0 bases, J shed 2 bases, and the junction held 13 bases outside the gene matches. CDR3 sequence: CASSQDLRGGRVPYNEQFF. CDR3 coding DNA: TGTGCCAGCAGCCAAGATCTCCGGGGAGGGAGGGTCCCCTACAATGAGCAGTTCTTC.

The sample holds many counts of this clonotype. V gene TRBV9 combines with J gene TRBJ1-2, with a weak D call TRBD1 (6 bases). The V and J ends lost 0 bases and 4 bases respectively, with 13 bases between them. This CDR3 region has 15 residues. Per germline, CDR1 SGDLS and CDR2 YYNGEE. CDR3 residues: CASSVDGGLGYGYTF. CDR3 nucleotides: TGTGCCAGCAGCGTAGATGGGGGGCTGGGCTATGGCTACACCTTC.

Only a few counts were recorded for this clonotype. The DNA for the CDR3 is TGCGCCAGCAGCTTACAACCAGACAGATCCTACAATGAGCAGTTCTTC. Residues: CASSLQPDRSYNEQFF. This chain connects TRBV5-1 to TRBJ2-1; possible D gene TRBD1, 5 bases. The CDR3 runs to 16 residues. Germline V gene lookup returns CDR1 SGHRS and CDR2 YFSETQ. The germline V and J ends were trimmed by 2 bases and 1 base, with 13 bases remaining between them.

The table lists this clonotype with many counts. The rearrangement links TRBV20-1 to TRBJ1-5; D is uncertain. This CDR3 is 14 amino acids long. V lost 6 bases to trimming and J lost 1 base, with 13 bases between them. Germline values: CDR1 DFQATT, CDR2 SNEGSKA (reference sequence). The CDR3 loop reads CSARERRSNQPQHF. Here the CDR3 DNA reads TGCAGTGCGCGGGAAAGGCGCAGCAATCAGCCCCAGCATTTT.

This clonotype has at least ten counts. The J gene is TRBJ1-5, the V gene TRBV7-8; no clear D. CDR3 length equals 14 residues. Trimming took off 5 bases at V and 9 bases at J, with 17 bases between the two ends. CDR1 SGHVS and CDR2 FQNEAQ come from the germline V gene. CDR3 protein: CASSLVGAMGPQHF. The CDR3 nucleotides are TGTGCCAGCAGCCTCGTGGGTGCGATGGGGCCCCAGCATTTT.

This clonotype was found many times. The CDR3 DNA reads TGCGCCAGCAGCTTGGTGACGTTCACCGGGGAGCTGTTTTTT. Its protein is CASSLVTFTGELFF. This chain links TRBV5-1 with TRBJ2-2; D not certain. V was pared by 0 bases and J by 4 bases, with 7 bases between. Germline V gives CDR1 SGHRS, CDR2 YFSETQ. The CDR3 is made up of 14 amino acids.

This clonotype was seen ten or more times. The chain has TRBV7-7 and TRBJ2-3; D call uncertain. Trimming left V 2 bases short and J 0 bases short, with 3 bases between. Germline lookup yields CDR1 SSHAT and CDR2 FNYEAQ (reference sequence). CDR3 length: 13 amino acids. DNA of the CDR3: TGTGCCAGCAGCTTACAGAGCACAGATACGCAGTATTTT. Translated: CASSLQSTDTQYF.